These T cell receptor beta chains were read from a single sample in a study of shared clonotypes between healthy human individuals. TCRdb's copy holds only in-frame clones and misses some; the assay was immunoSEQ multiplex PCR. In the table there are some 600,000 clones, approximately 96% of which are singletons. The source material was naive CD8+ T cells sorted from blood. These receptors came from a woman aged 30 to 39 in good health. The CDR3 runs from the conserved cysteine through the conserved F or W. The D gene is left open where the match is weak. The size field is filled for only some rows; it gives once, few, many or a size class.

D: NA; V: TRBV9; size: few; length: 13; J: TRBJ1-1; DNA: TGTGCCAGCAGCGTTGGAGGGGACACTGAAGCTTTCTTT; CDR3: CASSVGGDTEAFF
D: NA; V: TRBV5-4; size: NA; length: 15; J: TRBJ2-6; DNA: TGTGCCAGCAGGGAAAGGGGGGCTGGGGCCAACGTCCTGACTTTC; CDR3: CASRERGAGANVLTF
D: NA; V: TRBV6-4; size: once; length: 13; J: TRBJ1-2; DNA: TGTGCCAGCAGTGACTCGAATGGGAACGGCTACACCTTC; CDR3: CASSDSNGNGYTF
D: NA; V: TRBV19; size: NA; length: 14; J: TRBJ2-7; DNA: TGTGCCAGTAGTATCAAGGGGAGCTCCTACGAGCAGTACTTC; CDR3: CASSIKGSSYEQYF
D: TRBD2; V: TRBV4-1; size: NA; length: 15; J: TRBJ2-1; DNA: TGCGCCAGCAGCGACACTAGCGGAGGCTACAATGAGCAGTTCTTC; CDR3: CASSDTSGGYNEQFF
D: NA; V: TRBV28; size: NA; length: 12; J: TRBJ2-5; DNA: TGTGCCAGCAGTTTACTCGAAGAGACCCAGTACTTC; CDR3: CASSLLEETQYF
D: NA; V: TRBV7-8; size: NA; length: 15; J: TRBJ2-1; DNA: TGTGCCAGCAGCTTTGACAGGATACGACAATATGAGCAGTTCTTC; CDR3: CASSFDRIRQYEQFF
D: NA; V: TRBV7-9; size: once; length: 13; J: TRBJ2-7; DNA: TGTGCCAGCAGCTTAGTGGTCGGGAGCGAGCAGTACTTC; CDR3: CASSLVVGSEQYF
D: TRBD1; V: TRBV2; size: NA; length: 14; J: TRBJ2-3; DNA: TGTGCCACAGACCGGGACAGGAACACAGATACGCAGTATTTT; CDR3: CATDRDRNTDTQYF
D: NA; V: TRBV5-6; size: NA; length: 11; J: TRBJ2-7; DNA: TGTGCCAGCAGCTCAGGGTACGAGCAGTACTTC; CDR3: CASSSGYEQYF
D: NA; V: TRBV5-4; size: NA; length: 15; J: TRBJ2-7; DNA: TGTGCCAGCCGAGGGGGCAGCGGGCCCTCCTACGAGCAGTACTTC; CDR3: CASRGGSGPSYEQYF
D: TRBD2; V: TRBV23-1; size: once; length: 16; J: TRBJ2-7; DNA: TGCGCCAGCAGTCAGAGCGGGAAAAGGAGCTCCTACGAGCAGTACTTC; CDR3: CASSQSGKRSSYEQYF
D: NA; V: TRBV27; size: NA; length: 16; J: TRBJ2-5; DNA: TGTGCCAGCAGTTTATCGGGAGACAGTAACCAAGAGACCCAGTACTTC; CDR3: CASSLSGDSNQETQYF
D: TRBD2; V: TRBV6-1; size: NA; length: 15; J: TRBJ2-3; DNA: TGTGCCAGCAGTGAACTAGCGGGAGTCGCCGATACGCAGTATTTT; CDR3: CASSELAGVADTQYF
D: NA; V: TRBV7-8; size: once; length: 13; J: TRBJ2-5; DNA: TGTGCCAGCAGCTTAACCCCAGAAGAGACCCAGTACTTC; CDR3: CASSLTPEETQYF
D: NA; V: TRBV5-5; size: NA; length: 14; J: TRBJ1-5; DNA: TGTGCCAGCAGCTTGGGCAGGGACAATCAGCCCCAGCATTTT; CDR3: CASSLGRDNQPQHF
D: NA; V: TRBV5-4; size: once; length: 16; J: TRBJ2-1; DNA: TGTGCCAGCAGCGGTGGTCAGGGTGTCGCCTACAATGAGCAGTTCTTC; CDR3: CASSGGQGVAYNEQFF
D: NA; V: TRBV28; size: once; length: 17; J: TRBJ2-1; DNA: TGTGCCAGCAGTTTTCCCTTTGACAGGGAGGAGAACAATGAGCAGTTCTTC; CDR3: CASSFPFDREENNEQFF
D: NA; V: TRBV9; size: NA; length: 16; J: TRBJ2-2; DNA: TGTGCCAGCAGCGTAGAGGCGGGGTTGGGGACCGGGGAGCTGTTTTTT; CDR3: CASSVEAGLGTGELFF
D: TRBD2; V: TRBV9; size: NA; length: 18; J: TRBJ2-3; DNA: TGTGCCAGCAGCTCTAACCCCGGGACTAGCGGGAGTGCAGATACGCAGTATTTT; CDR3: CASSSNPGTSGSADTQYF
D: NA; V: TRBV5-4; size: NA; length: 12; J: TRBJ2-7; DNA: TGTGCCAGCAGCTCGGGTGTCTACGAGCAGTACTTC; CDR3: CASSSGVYEQYF
D: TRBD1; V: TRBV28; size: NA; length: 18; J: TRBJ1-5; DNA: TGTGCCAGCGACCCCGGCCGGGAGGGGGCGATTAGCAATCAGCCCCAGCATTTT; CDR3: CASDPGREGAISNQPQHF
D: TRBD2; V: TRBV27; size: NA; length: 16; J: TRBJ2-3; DNA: TGTGCCAGCAGTCCCATTGGAGCGGGAGGGGCAGATACGCAGTATTTT; CDR3: CASSPIGAGGADTQYF
D: TRBD2; V: TRBV28; size: NA; length: 15; J: TRBJ2-7; DNA: TGTGCCAGCAGTTTAGTCGCGGGAGGATTCTACGAGCAGTACTTC; CDR3: CASSLVAGGFYEQYF
D: TRBD1; V: TRBV30; size: NA; length: 15; J: TRBJ1-4; DNA: TGTGCCTGGAGTGGAACAGGGGTTGATAATGAAAAACTGTTTTTT; CDR3: CAWSGTGVDNEKLFF
D: NA; V: TRBV6-5; size: NA; length: 15; J: TRBJ2-1; DNA: TGTGCCAGCAGTGACTCGGGGGTCGCTTGGTCTGAGCAGTTCTTC; CDR3: CASSDSGVAWSEQFF
D: NA; V: TRBV4-1; size: NA; length: 16; J: TRBJ2-1; DNA: TGCGCCAGCAGCCAAGATCCCGGACTACCTCACAATGAGCAGTTCTTC; CDR3: CASSQDPGLPHNEQFF
D: NA; V: TRBV29-1; size: NA; length: 12; J: TRBJ2-1; DNA: TGCAGCGTGGAGACCACAGGCAATGAGCAGTTCTTC; CDR3: CSVETTGNEQFF
D: NA; V: TRBV5-6; size: NA; length: 14; J: TRBJ2-7; DNA: TGTGCCAGCGCCCGGGAAGTAGCGTTGTACGAGCAGTACTTC; CDR3: CASAREVALYEQYF
D: TRBD2; V: TRBV28; size: NA; length: 14; J: TRBJ2-7; DNA: TGTGCCAGCAGGATAGCGGGAGGGCCTTACGAGCAGTACTTC; CDR3: CASRIAGGPYEQYF
D: NA; V: TRBV5-6; size: once; length: 14; J: TRBJ2-7; DNA: TGTGCCAGCAGCTTGGGCTTTAGCTCCTACGAGCAGTACTTC; CDR3: CASSLGFSSYEQYF
D: NA; V: TRBV27; size: NA; length: 16; J: TRBJ2-7; DNA: TGTGCCAGCACCCCCATAGCGGGACAGGGAGTTTGGGAGCAGTACTTC; CDR3: CASTPIAGQGVWEQYF
D: NA; V: TRBV28; size: once; length: 14; J: TRBJ1-1; DNA: TGTGCCAGCAGTCTTGACTCCTTGAACACTGAAGCTTTCTTT; CDR3: CASSLDSLNTEAFF
D: TRBD2; V: TRBV30; size: NA; length: 14; J: TRBJ2-1; DNA: TGTGCCTGGAGTCTGGGGGGAGGGCGGAATGAGCAGTTCTTC; CDR3: CAWSLGGGRNEQFF
D: NA; V: TRBV20-1; size: NA; length: 11; J: TRBJ2-7; DNA: TGCAGTGCAATGGGGCCTTACGAGCAGTACTTC; CDR3: CSAMGPYEQYF
D: NA; V: TRBV25-1; size: NA; length: 14; J: TRBJ2-5; DNA: TGTGCCAGCAGTGAATACGAGGTAGGAGAGACCCAGTACTTC; CDR3: CASSEYEVGETQYF
D: NA; V: TRBV7-8; size: NA; length: 18; J: TRBJ1-1; DNA: TGTGCCAGCAGCTTAGTAGTGTTCCACAGGGTGGTTAGCACTGAAGCTTTCTTT; CDR3: CASSLVVFHRVVSTEAFF
D: NA; V: TRBV5-7; size: NA; length: 10; J: TRBJ2-4; DNA: TGTGCCAGCAGCTGGGGACTTCAGTACTTC; CDR3: CASSWGLQYF
D: NA; V: TRBV27; size: once; length: 15; J: TRBJ2-3; DNA: TGTGCCAGCAGTTTATCGGGGGGCGCAACAGATACGCAGTATTTT; CDR3: CASSLSGGATDTQYF
D: TRBD1; V: TRBV9; size: NA; length: 15; J: TRBJ1-3; DNA: TGTGCCAGCAGCGTAGGACAGGGGACTGGAAACACCATATATTTT; CDR3: CASSVGQGTGNTIYF
D: NA; V: TRBV7-9; size: NA; length: 13; J: TRBJ2-7; DNA: TGTGCCAGCAGCTTGGGGGGCGCAGACGAGCAGTACTTC; CDR3: CASSLGGADEQYF
D: NA; V: TRBV19; size: NA; length: 13; J: TRBJ1-1; DNA: TGTGCCAGTAGGGATTGGACGAACACTGAAGCTTTCTTT; CDR3: CASRDWTNTEAFF
D: NA; V: TRBV29-1; size: once; length: 13; J: TRBJ1-2; DNA: TGCAGCGTTGAAGACGGGCGGAACTATGGCTACACCTTC; CDR3: CSVEDGRNYGYTF
D: TRBD2; V: TRBV14; size: NA; length: 21; J: TRBJ2-3; DNA: TGTGCCAGCAGCCAAGTACCTAGCGGGAGGATTAAACCCTTTAGCACAGATACGCAGTATTTT; CDR3: CASSQVPSGRIKPFSTDTQYF
D: TRBD2; V: TRBV27; size: once; length: 16; J: TRBJ2-7; DNA: TGTGCCAGCAGTGCCGACTTACTAGCGGGAGGCGAGGAGCAGTACTTC; CDR3: CASSADLLAGGEEQYF
D: NA; V: TRBV6-6; size: few; length: 13; J: TRBJ2-7; DNA: TGTGCCAGCAGTTACTCGAGTAACTACGAGCAGTACTTC; CDR3: CASSYSSNYEQYF
D: TRBD2; V: TRBV13; size: NA; length: 12; J: TRBJ2-1; DNA: TGTGCCAGCAGCTTATGGCGGGAGGACCCTCTCTTC; CDR3: CASSLWREDPLF
D: TRBD2; V: TRBV4-1; size: NA; length: 15; J: TRBJ2-4; DNA: TGCGCCAGCAGCCAAGTCGGGACTAAAGAAAACATTCAGTACTTC; CDR3: CASSQVGTKENIQYF
D: NA; V: TRBV5-8; size: few; length: 14; J: TRBJ1-5; DNA: TGTGCCAGCAGCTTAGGGACACCACATCAGCCCCAGCATTTT; CDR3: CASSLGTPHQPQHF
D: NA; V: TRBV19; size: NA; length: 12; J: TRBJ2-6; DNA: TGTGCAACAGGCCCCGGGGCCAACGTCCTGACTTTC; CDR3: CATGPGANVLTF
D: NA; V: TRBV5-4; size: NA; length: 14; J: TRBJ2-7; DNA: TGTGCCAGCAGCTTGGTCAAGGGCTCCTACGAGCAGTACTTC; CDR3: CASSLVKGSYEQYF
D: TRBD2; V: TRBV9; size: NA; length: 16; J: TRBJ2-1; DNA: TGTGCCAGCAGCGTAGGGGCTAGCGGGCTTAACAATGAGCAGTTCTTC; CDR3: CASSVGASGLNNEQFF
D: NA; V: TRBV6-6; size: NA; length: 12; J: TRBJ2-7; DNA: TGTGCCAGCGGGCCAACCTACTACGAGCAGTACTTC; CDR3: CASGPTYYEQYF
D: TRBD1; V: TRBV27; size: NA; length: 14; J: TRBJ1-1; DNA: TGTGCCAGCAGTTTCCTGACAGGGACTAATGAAGCTTTCTTT; CDR3: CASSFLTGTNEAFF
D: TRBD1; V: TRBV9; size: NA; length: 14; J: TRBJ2-7; DNA: TGTGCCAGCAGCGTCGACAGGGACTCCTACGAGCAGTACTTC; CDR3: CASSVDRDSYEQYF
D: NA; V: TRBV5-1; size: NA; length: 13; J: TRBJ2-7; DNA: TGCGCCAGCGGCTGGACGGCCAACTACGAGCAGTACTTC; CDR3: CASGWTANYEQYF
D: NA; V: TRBV6-1; size: NA; length: 15; J: TRBJ2-2; DNA: TGTGCCAGCAGTGAAGCGCCACTAGAATCCGGGGAGCTGTTTTTT; CDR3: CASSEAPLESGELFF
D: NA; V: TRBV2; size: once; length: 16; J: TRBJ2-2; DNA: TGTGCCAGCAGTGGCAGCGGGCCAGCGAACACCGGGGAGCTGTTTTTT; CDR3: CASSGSGPANTGELFF